These 5 T cell receptor beta chains came from one sample sequenced in a study of CD8 T cells in Susac syndrome. With random hexamers, roughly 0.45 to 1 ug RNA was reverse transcribed. Using its own MiXCR run on the immunoSEQ multiplex PCR reads, TCRdb lists one record per CDR3 protein. The sample comprises some 120,000 distinct CDR3 sequences, around 95% of which are singletons, and roughly 0.091% rests with the top ten. Sequencing input: CD4+ T cells from PBMCs. Receptors originate from a human donor in good health.

The chain carries TRBV29-1 and TRBJ2-3; D is unresolved. The germline V and J ends were trimmed by 2 bases and 0 bases, with 9 bases remaining between them. Germline assignment: CDR1 SQVTM and CDR2 ANQGSEA. The CDR3 sequence is 14 residues long. The CDR3 is CSVERAASTDTQYF. DNA for the CDR3: TGCAGCGTTGAAAGGGCAGCTAGCACAGATACGCAGTATTTT.

The table lists this clonotype with a count of one. V and J are TRBV6-4 and TRBJ2-1; D perhaps matches TRBD2 (5 bases). V was cut by 8 bases and J by 5 bases, with 13 bases left in between. Germline values: CDR1 MRHNA, CDR2 SNTAGT. The CDR3 sequence is 13 residues long. This CDR3 reads CASALDFNNEQFF. In DNA, the CDR3 is TGTGCCAGCGCCCTGGACTTTAACAATGAGCAGTTCTTC.

V usage is TRBV2 and J usage is TRBJ2-1, with TRBD1 identical over 7 bases. The V gene end was trimmed by 4 bases and the J gene end by 4 bases; junction bases not matched to a gene: 4. Germline CDR1 and CDR2: SNHLY and FYNNEI. The length of the CDR3 is 14 residues. For the CDR3, the DNA is TGTGCCAGCAGTGTACAGGGGCGGTACAATGAGCAGTTCTTC. This encodes CASSVQGRYNEQFF.

This chain uses TRBV30 with TRBJ1-1; D perhaps matches TRBD1 (5 bases). The CDR3 is 13 amino acids. V was shortened by 1 base and J by 5 bases, with 11 bases between the two germline ends. Germline-derived CDR1 and CDR2 are GTSNPN and SVGIG (reference sequence). This CDR3 is CAWSGGRRTEAFF. The CDR3 bases are TGTGCCTGGAGTGGGGGGAGAAGGACTGAAGCTTTCTTT.

The J gene is TRBJ2-5, the V gene TRBV2; 9 bases fit TRBD2. Germline V gene lookup returns CDR1 SNHLY and CDR2 FYNNEI. The CDR3 spans 17 residues. CDR3 loop: CVSDRDGWTSAQETQYF. The CDR3 DNA follows: TGTGTCTCGGATAGGGACGGATGGACTAGCGCACAAGAGACCCAGTACTTC. The variable domain in full, with the rest retrieved from reference TRBV2 and TRBJ2-5, is EPEVTQTPSHQVTQMGQEVILRCVPISNHLYFYWYRQILGQKVEFLVSFYNNEISEKSEIFDDQFSVERPDGSNFTLKIRSTKLEDSAMYFCVSDRDGWTSAQETQYFGPGTRLLVL.